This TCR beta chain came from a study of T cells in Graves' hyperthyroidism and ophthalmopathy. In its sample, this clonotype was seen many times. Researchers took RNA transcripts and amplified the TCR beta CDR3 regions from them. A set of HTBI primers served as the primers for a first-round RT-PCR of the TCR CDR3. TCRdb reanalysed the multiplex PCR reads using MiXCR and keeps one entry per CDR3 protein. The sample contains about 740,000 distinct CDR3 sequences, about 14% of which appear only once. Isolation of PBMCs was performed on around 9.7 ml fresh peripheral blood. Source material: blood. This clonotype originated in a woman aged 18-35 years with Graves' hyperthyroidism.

The CDR3 spells CSARSLGQGLLYEQYF. The DNA of the CDR3 is TGCAGTGCTAGATCCCTGGGACAGGGGCTCCTCTACGAGCAGTACTTC. The chain couples TRBV20-1 to TRBJ2-7, with 10 bases aligning to TRBD1. This CDR3 has 16 amino acids. V lost 2 bases to trimming and J lost 3 bases; unmatched junction nucleotides: 10. Germline CDR1 is DFQATT and CDR2 is SNEGSKA (reference sequence).